These T cell receptor beta chains were read from a single sample in a study of STAT5B mutations in CD4+ large granular lymphocyte leukemia. Using immunoSEQ multiplex PCR, the repertoire was profiled, and TCRdb retains in-frame clones only, with some absent. This table holds 31,000 or so clones, around four fifths found once. Sequencing was performed on CD4+ T cells from blood buffy coats. These receptor sequences come from a human donor in good health. Both conserved end residues are trimmed from each CDR3.

V gene | CDR3 protein
TRBV5-1 | ASSLAGVPNEKLF
TRBV7-2 | ASSLSGGSSLSYNEQF
TRBV6-6 | ASSDDADYGYT
TRBV10-3 | AISSGPLGNQPQH
TRBV2 | ASSRLAGVYEQY
TRBV11-2 | ASSTLWHSPLH
TRBV19 | ASRGPGQNTEAF
TRBV7-7 | ASSPGPNYGYT
TRBV7-2 | ASSLLYFRGTEAF
TRBV7-9 | ASSLVGGSYGYT
TRBV11-2 | ASSLVGYNEQF
TRBV5-4 | ASSLGQGSVYGYT
TRBV27 | ASSLSRQKQETQY
TRBV29-1 | SIATGMGTEAF
TRBV5-4 | ASSAAGGGTDTQY
TRBV4-3 | ASSQEVTVAGEQY
TRBV6-4 | ASSVDLTDTQY
TRBV4-3 | ASSQDFNQPQH
TRBV11-2 | ASSKLDRVQETQY
TRBV9 | ASSPDFYSNQPQH
TRBV14 | ASSQDFWRGSNNYGYT
TRBV10-3 | AISPSPLNYGYT
TRBV6-7 | ASSYQGGGHSTDTQY
TRBV7-9 | ASSWVLETQY
TRBV5-6 | ASSLGGTGPNYGYT
TRBV9 | ASSVGEAGVYEQY
TRBV14 | ASSRNLVQTQY
TRBV7-9 | ASSEDRYQETQY
TRBV6-1 | ASSVTGSQSNQPQH
TRBV11-2 | ASSFNLADPYNEQF
TRBV7-9 | ASSSGQTAVVFNEQF
TRBV7-9 | ASSPGGGHNEQF
TRBV28 | ASSGSRGLNQPQH
TRBV7-9 | ASSYTELYGYT
TRBV11-3 | ASSPLAAGELF
TRBV7-2 | ASTRTGGDQPQH
TRBV2 | ASSEALPVEQY
TRBV29-1 | SVETGDYGYT
TRBV4-2 | ASSLRSTGPDTQY
TRBV18 | ASSLSWPNTDTQY
TRBV14 | ASSQDGLAGGPDNEQF
TRBV29-1 | SVLGGTRTQY
TRBV29-1 | SVEDGQDNYGYT
TRBV5-4 | ASSPGLAGGSKYYEQY
TRBV5-1 | ASSRERSNEKLF
TRBV11-2 | ASSLDRWRKSKDTQY
TRBV5-3 | ARSTADYSSYNEQF
TRBV30 | AWSDSITDAQY
TRBV7-9 | ASSLALGHNEQF
TRBV27 | ASSLRYLDGNQPQH
TRBV25-1 | ASTIGAEKLF
TRBV29-1 | SVDVLGGTEAF
TRBV5-6 | ASSQGPNGGYTEAF
TRBV7-9 | ASSSRRTGGYNEQF
TRBV6-5 | ASSFLAQGSGETQY
TRBV27 | ASRTGGLFYNEQF
TRBV5-1 | ASSLGVDTDTQY